This T cell receptor (beta chain) was recorded in a study of T cells in Graves' hyperthyroidism and ophthalmopathy. The germline gives CDR1 SEHNR, CDR2 FQNEAQ (reference sequence). The CDR3 totals 13 residues. V was clipped by 2 bases and J by 3 bases, with 8 bases between them. Amplified TCR beta CDR3 regions came from RNA transcripts. The TCR CDR3 first-round RT-PCR relied on the HTBI primer set. TCRdb re-called the multiplex PCR reads through MiXCR, storing one row per CDR3 protein. The sample includes 600,000 to 800,000 distinct CDR3 sequences, 35% of them seen just once. This clonotype was recorded at least ten times. Lactation, pregnancy, other autoimmune disease or uncontrolled infection led to exclusion of patients.

The chain is built from TRBV7-9 and TRBJ2-7; the D is unclear. The receptor was derived from a woman aged 40 to 49 with Graves' hyperthyroidism. Input material: blood. The CDR3 DNA reads TGTGCCAGCAGCTTATCGGCCGACTACGAGCAGTACTTC. Encoded protein: CASSLSADYEQYF.